This T cell receptor beta chain comes out of a study of OX40 agonist ivuxolimab in advanced cancers. In terms of the full investigation: Ivuxolimab was an agonistic, fully human IgG2 monoclonal antibody directed against OX40 (CD134), a costimulatory receptor. Prior anti-PD-1, anti-PD-L1 or anti-CTLA-4 therapy was permitted, and checkpoint inhibitors had been received by about 37% of dose-escalation patients. Of the 50 to 55 dose-escalation patients, hepatocellular carcinoma was present in some 19, melanoma in approximately 15, renal cell carcinoma in 9 and head and neck cancer in 9. The monotherapy dose-escalation portion (N ≈ 56 patients) of the phase I ivuxolimab trial is reported in the paper. Intravenous ivuxolimab was administered to patients every 2 weeks at six dose levels: 0.01, 0.1, 0.3, 1.5, 3 and 10 mg/kg. Three dose-escalation patients achieved partial responses, one with hepatocellular carcinoma and two with cutaneous melanoma. A male proportion of roughly 80% and a mean age of approximately 55 years, ranging from about 23 to 90, were recorded for the dose-escalation cohort. Peripheral TCRbeta sequencing aimed to test whether ivuxolimab altered TCR sequence diversity and caused clonal T-cell expansion.

With regard to this clone: The target of this receptor is not known. The record has no base qualities; no much larger clone is one base away.

The trial excluded patients who had a history of autoimmune disease or were on systemic immunosuppression. Peripheral blood for TCR sequencing was collected from all dose cohorts at baseline, on cycle 4 day 1, and on cycle 7 day 1. Samples were obtained from an open-label, multicenter, first-in-human phase I dose-escalation trial of ivuxolimab. Adults with locally advanced or metastatic melanoma, renal cell, hepatocellular, or head and neck squamous cell carcinoma were enrolled in the trial. Before TCR sequencing, CD4+ T cells and CD8+ T cells from peripheral blood were sorted into separate populations. Overall study results and their limits: At doses of 0.1 to 3.0 mg/kg, clonal expansion of both CD4+ and CD8+ T cells in blood was seen between baseline and week 6. The antigen specificity of the peripheral T cells that underwent clonal expansion was not determined. In the 0.1-3.0 mg/kg groups, partial responders were among the patients with the lowest normalized peripheral clonal expansion, particularly in CD8+ T cells. On average, CD8+ T cells showed more expanded clones than CD4+ T cells after ivuxolimab. Low levels of normalized T-cell clonal expansion were also seen in some patients who did not respond.

Genomic DNA was extracted from sorted cells for sequencing of the TCRbeta CDR3 region. The immunoSEQ Assay was used for sequencing of TCRbeta CDR3 regions. What TCRdb holds here is the immuneACCESS table cut down to in-frame rearrangements. Part of the clones is not present; checked against another copy, under half of the missing clones reflect an unresolved V gene, and the others are unexplained. This sample comprises fewer than 60,000 clones, 80% to 95% of them detected only once. The ten largest clones add up to around 13% of the sample. The TCR originated in an adult with an advanced solid tumor such as melanoma, head and neck, liver or kidney cancer. This specimen consisted of CD4+ or CD8+ T cells sorted from blood, obtained in a trial of the OX40 agonist ivuxolimab.

The CDR3 reads as follows: CASSLSSDRGVGEQFF. The sequence in DNA is TGTGCCAGCAGCTTATCTTCGGACAGGGGGGTCGGTGAGCAGTTCTTC. The chain is made from TRBV11-3 and TRBJ2-1; 10 junctional bases match TRBD1. V is trimmed back by 2 bases and J by 9 bases, and the junction contains 10 bases that no gene match accounts for. From the germline V gene, CDR1 is SGHNT and CDR2 is YENEEA. Measured from the cysteine to the phenylalanine, the CDR3 is 16 residues long. Only the CDR3 DNA is retained, 48 bases long and in frame from the first base.